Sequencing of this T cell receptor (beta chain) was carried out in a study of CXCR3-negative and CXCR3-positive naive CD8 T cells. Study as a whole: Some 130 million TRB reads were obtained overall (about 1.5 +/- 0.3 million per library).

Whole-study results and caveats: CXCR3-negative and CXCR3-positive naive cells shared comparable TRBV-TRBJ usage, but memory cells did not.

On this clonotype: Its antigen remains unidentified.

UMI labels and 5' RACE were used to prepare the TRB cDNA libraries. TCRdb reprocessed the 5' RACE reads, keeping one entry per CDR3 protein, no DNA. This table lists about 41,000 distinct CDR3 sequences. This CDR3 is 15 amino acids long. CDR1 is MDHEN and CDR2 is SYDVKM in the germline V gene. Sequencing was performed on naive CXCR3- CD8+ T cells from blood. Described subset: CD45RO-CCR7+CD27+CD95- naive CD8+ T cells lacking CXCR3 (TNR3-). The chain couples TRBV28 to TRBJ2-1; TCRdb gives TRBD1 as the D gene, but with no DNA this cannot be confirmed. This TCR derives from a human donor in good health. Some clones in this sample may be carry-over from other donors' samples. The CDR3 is CASSPTGWSHNEQFF.